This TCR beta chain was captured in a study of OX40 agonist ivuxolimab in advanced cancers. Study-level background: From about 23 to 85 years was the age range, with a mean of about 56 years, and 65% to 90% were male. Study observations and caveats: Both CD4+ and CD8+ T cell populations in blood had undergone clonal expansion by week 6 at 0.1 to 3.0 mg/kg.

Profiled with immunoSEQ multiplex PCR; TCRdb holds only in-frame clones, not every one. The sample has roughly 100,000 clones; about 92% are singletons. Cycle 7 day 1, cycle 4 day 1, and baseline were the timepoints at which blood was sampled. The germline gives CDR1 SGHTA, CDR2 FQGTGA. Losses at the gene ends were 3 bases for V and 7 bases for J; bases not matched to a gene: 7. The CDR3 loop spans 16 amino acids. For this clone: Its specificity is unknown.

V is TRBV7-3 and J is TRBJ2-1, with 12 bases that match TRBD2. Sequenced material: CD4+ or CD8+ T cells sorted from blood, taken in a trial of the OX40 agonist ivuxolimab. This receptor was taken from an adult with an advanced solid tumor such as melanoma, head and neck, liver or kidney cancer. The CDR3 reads CASSFGRTSGANEQFF. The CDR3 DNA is TGTGCCAGCAGCTTTGGGAGGACTAGCGGGGCAAATGAGCAGTTCTTC.